The rows below give T cell receptor beta chains drawn from one sample of a study of T cell responses to AZD1222 COVID-19 vaccine. The data were produced by immunoSEQ multiplex PCR, yet TCRdb's version contains in-frame clones alone and is incomplete. Of tens of thousands of clones in the sample, around 87% were seen once. The sample here was peripheral blood, taken 28 days after the second AZD1222 dose. The source of these receptors is an adult who received the AZD1222 COVID-19 vaccine. Each CDR3 is given with its conserved first and last residue. D genes are given only for firm matches. Only some rows state a clone size, as once, few, many or a class for expanded clones.

d_gene | j_gene | v_gene | abundance | CDR3aa | CDR3nt
- | TRBJ2-5 | TRBV7-2 | - | CASSFQFQETQYF | TGTGCCAGCAGCTTCCAATTCCAAGAGACCCAGTACTTC
- | TRBJ2-6 | TRBV30 | - | CAWSTWRDSSGANVLTF | TGTGCCTGGAGTACGTGGAGGGATAGCTCTGGGGCCAACGTCCTGACTTTC
- | TRBJ1-1 | TRBV2 | - | CASMAEESSAFF | TGTGCCAGCATGGCCGAGGAGAGTTCAGCTTTCTTT
TRBD2 | TRBJ2-7 | TRBV9 | - | CASSVGIAGGAGEQYF | TGTGCCAGCAGCGTAGGGATCGCGGGGGGGGCCGGAGAGCAGTACTTC
- | TRBJ2-3 | TRBV18 | - | CASSPVPPGDTDTQYF | TGTGCCAGCTCACCAGTGCCCCCAGGAGACACAGATACGCAGTATTTT
TRBD1 | TRBJ1-5 | TRBV29-1 | - | CSVGQGSGNQPQHF | TGCAGCGTTGGACAGGGCTCTGGTAATCAGCCCCAGCATTTT
- | TRBJ2-5 | TRBV19 | - | CASSRDLGETQYF | TGTGCCAGTAGTCGGGACCTTGGGGAGACCCAGTACTTC
TRBD1 | TRBJ1-1 | TRBV24-1 | - | CATSETTGVGAFF | TGTGCCACCAGTGAGACGACAGGGGTCGGAGCTTTCTTT
- | TRBJ1-5 | TRBV19 | - | CASSRTGTTNNQPQHF | TGTGCCAGTAGTAGAACCGGGACAACTAATAATCAGCCCCAGCATTTT
- | TRBJ2-7 | TRBV4-1 | - | CASSYGPSYEQYF | TGCGCCAGCAGCTACGGACCTTCCTACGAGCAGTACTTC
- | TRBJ2-1 | TRBV29-1 | - | CSVESYSSYNEQFF | TGCAGCGTTGAGTCCTATAGCTCCTACAATGAGCAGTTCTTC
- | TRBJ1-6 | TRBV3-1/TRBV3-2 | - | CASGRDDNSPLHF | TGTGCCAGCGGCAGGGACGATAATTCACCCCTCCACTTT
TRBD2 | TRBJ2-2 | TRBV7-3 | once | CASSLGSGTSGELFF | TGTGCCAGCAGCTTGGGTAGCGGGACTTCCGGGGAGCTGTTTTTT
- | TRBJ2-5 | TRBV24-1 | - | CATSDSRSGETQYF | TGTGCCACCAGTGATTCCCGGAGTGGTGAGACCCAGTACTTC
- | TRBJ2-7 | TRBV19 | - | CATGEQLGNEQYF | TGTGCGACGGGGGAGCAACTAGGGAACGAGCAGTACTTC
- | TRBJ1-1 | TRBV5-1 | - | CASSPNNPRENTEAFF | TGCGCCAGCAGCCCAAATAATCCGAGGGAGAACACTGAAGCTTTCTTT
- | TRBJ1-3 | TRBV19 | - | CASKYLASGNTIYF | TGTGCCAGCAAGTATCTCGCCTCTGGAAACACCATATATTTT
- | TRBJ1-5 | TRBV6-2/TRBV6-3 | - | CASSYSLRPQGRPQHF | TGTGCCAGCAGTTACTCTCTCCGGCCCCAAGGTCGGCCCCAGCATTTT